Below are 22 T cell receptor beta chains sequenced from a single sample in a study of cytomegalovirus exposure and HLA in healthy donors. This PCR relied on a set of 60 Vbeta primers and 13 Jbeta primers. Profiling relied on immunoSEQ multiplex PCR, and the TCRdb table lists in-frame clones only, not all of them. The sample lists 35,000 to 50,000 clones, about 64% seen once, with around 12% in the top ten. Sequencing input: PBMCs. The source of these receptors is a man aged 55-75 years in good health and CMV-seropositive.

This chain uses TRBV7-7 with TRBJ2-5; D perhaps matches TRBD2 (5 bases). The CDR3 sequence is 13 residues long. Deletions cut 5 bases from V and 5 bases from J, with 12 bases between. Germline loops: CDR1 SSHAT, CDR2 FNYEAQ (reference sequence). The CDR3 DNA reads TGTGCCAGCAGCCGCGGACTGTCGGAGACCCAGTACTTC. Its protein product is CASSRGLSETQYF.

The chain links TRBV14 to TRBJ2-7; perhaps TRBD2 as D (7 bases). Trimming pared 4 bases from V and 6 bases from J, leaving 13 bases between. The length of the CDR3 is 13 residues. The germline gives CDR1 SGHDN, CDR2 FVKESK. The CDR3 loop reads CASSLGGGVEQYF. The CDR3 coding sequence is TGTGCCAGCAGCCTTGGAGGGGGGGTCGAGCAGTACTTC.

The chain has TRBV7-2 and TRBJ2-1, with TRBD2 matching over 9 bases. The CDR3 covers 15 residues. The germline CDR1 and CDR2 sequences are SGHTA and FQGNSA. J was trimmed by 5 bases and V by 1 base; bases with no gene match: 3. The CDR3 reads CASSLDLAGNNEQFF. The CDR3 bases are TGTGCCAGCAGCTTAGATCTAGCGGGGAACAATGAGCAGTTCTTC.

This chain connects TRBV27 to TRBJ2-7; tentative D call: TRBD2 (6 bases). Germline loops: CDR1 MNHEY, CDR2 SMNVEV (reference sequence). V lost 3 bases, J lost 0 bases, and 6 bases lay in between. The CDR3 runs to 13 residues. The chain's CDR3 is CASSLRDSYEQYF. CDR3 in DNA: TGTGCCAGCAGTTTGCGGGACTCCTACGAGCAGTACTTC.

This clone showed up just a few times. The chain couples TRBV11-2 to TRBJ1-1, with 7 bases fitting TRBD1. The V gene end was trimmed by 5 bases and the J gene end by 5 bases; junction bases not matched to a gene: 11. The CDR3 loop spans 15 amino acids. The germline gives CDR1 SGHAT, CDR2 FQNNGV. CDR3 nucleotides: TGTGCCAGCAGCCCAATACAGGGGTCTGGAACTGAAGCTTTCTTT. Its protein product is CASSPIQGSGTEAFF. Using reference TRBV11-2 and TRBJ1-1 for the parts outside the CDR3, the full variable domain is EAGVAQSPRYKIIEKRQSVAFWCNPISGHATLYWYQQILGQGPKLLIQFQNNGVVDDSQLPKDRFSAERLKGVDSTLKIQPAKLEDSAVYLCASSPIQGSGTEAFFGQGTRLTVV.

The rearrangement links TRBV11-3 to TRBJ2-1; 10 bases are a match to TRBD2. V was pared by 3 bases and J by 8 bases, with 1 base of the junction left unmatched. CDR3 length: 13 amino acids. Per germline, CDR1 SGHNT and CDR2 YENEEA. The CDR3 coding sequence is TGTGCCAGCAGCTTCGGGACTAGCGATGAGCAGTTCTTC. This translates into CASSFGTSDEQFF.

The chain employs TRBV5-4 and TRBJ2-6; the D gene is possibly TRBD1 (6 bases). Per germline, CDR1 SGHNT and CDR2 YYREEE (reference sequence). V lost 4 bases and J 5 bases, leaving 16 bases between the germline ends. The CDR3 extends over 16 amino acids. The CDR3 sequence is CASSRTDFSRANVLTF. The CDR3 coding sequence is TGTGCCAGCAGCCGGACAGATTTCAGTAGGGCCAACGTCCTGACTTTC.

The CDR3 DNA follows: TGTGCCAGCAGTTCACTCGGGACAGGAGCCTACGAGCAGTACTTC. The encoded protein is CASSSLGTGAYEQYF. The V call is TRBV7-2, the J call TRBJ2-7; 8 nucleotides align to TRBD1. Germline values: CDR1 SGHTA, CDR2 FQGNSA. V lost 6 bases, J lost 2 bases, and 9 bases stayed unmatched. The CDR3 runs 15 residues. The whole variable domain, filled in from reference TRBV7-2 and TRBJ2-7, reads GAGVSQSPSNKVTEKGKDVELRCDPISGHTALYWYRQSLGQGLEFLIYFQGNSAPDKSGLPSDRFSAERTGGSVSTLTIQRTQQEDSAVYLCASSSLGTGAYEQYFGPGTRLTVT.

The chain combines TRBV7-2 with TRBJ2-3; tentative D call: TRBD2 (5 bases). Trimming cost V 3 bases and J 4 bases, with 11 bases left between them. The CDR3 is 14 residues long. Germline CDR1 SGHTA, CDR2 FQGNSA. The CDR3 protein is CASSFEWRADTQYF. CDR3 sequence (DNA): TGTGCCAGCAGCTTCGAGTGGCGGGCAGATACGCAGTATTTT.

This clone is a singleton in its sample. Other DNA sequences of this sample code for an identical CDR3. The chain has TRBV28 and TRBJ2-7; unclear D gene. CDR3 length: 13 residues. The germline V gene has CDR1 MDHEN and CDR2 SYDVKM. Trimming removed 3 bases from V and 3 bases from J, with 9 bases in between. The CDR3 spells CASSLVGSYEQYF. DNA of the CDR3: TGTGCCAGCAGTTTGGTTGGCAGCTACGAGCAGTACTTC.

Only one count was recorded for this clone. This chain links TRBV19 with TRBJ1-2; the D is unclear. Trimming took 7 bases from V and 8 from J, leaving 17 bases between them. There are 13 residues in the CDR3. Germline-derived CDR1 and CDR2 are LNHDA and SQIVND (reference sequence). For the CDR3, the DNA is TGTGCCAGTACCCCTGGTCCCATAGAAGGCTACACCTTC. It specifies CASTPGPIEGYTF.

V usage is TRBV28 and J usage is TRBJ1-6, with no clear D. The length of the CDR3 is 15 residues. Germline loops: CDR1 MDHEN, CDR2 SYDVKM. V was pared by 6 bases and J by 4 bases, with 13 bases between. CDR3 coding DNA: TGTGCCAGCAGCGGGCCGGGGATATATAATTCACCCCTCCACTTT. This gives the protein CASSGPGIYNSPLHF.

The gene calls are TRBV10-1 and TRBJ1-1; tentatively, D is TRBD1 (6 bases). V lost 4 bases and J lost 5, with 11 bases in between. The germline V gene encodes CDR1 WNHNN and CDR2 SYGVQD (reference sequence). This CDR3 is 13 amino acids long. CDR3: CASSAGRGTEAFF. CDR3 nucleotides: TGCGCCAGCAGTGCGGGTAGGGGGACTGAAGCTTTCTTT.

The chain carries TRBV19 and TRBJ1-2; TRBD1 agrees at 11 bases. This CDR3 has 15 amino acids. Trimming removed 4 bases from V and 4 bases from J; junction bases left unmatched: 5. Germline V gene lookup returns CDR1 LNHDA and CDR2 SQIVND (reference sequence). The chain's CDR3 is CASSTAGTGGYGYTF. CDR3 coding DNA: TGTGCCAGTAGTACCGCCGGGACAGGGGGCTATGGCTACACCTTC.

V and J are TRBV2 and TRBJ2-1, with TRBD2 matching 12 bases. This CDR3 has 15 amino acids. The germline V gene has CDR1 SNHLY and CDR2 FYNNEI. The V and J ends lost 5 bases and 8 bases, in that order; junction bases with no gene match: 7. CDR3 in DNA: TGTGCCAGCAGTCCAGTGACTAGCGGGAGTGATGAGCAGTTCTTC. Translated: CASSPVTSGSDEQFF. Full variable domain (remainder filled in from reference TRBV2 and TRBJ2-1): EPEVTQTPSHQVTQMGQEVILRCVPISNHLYFYWYRQILGQKVEFLVSFYNNEISEKSEIFDDQFSVERPDGSNFTLKIRSTKLEDSAMYFCASSPVTSGSDEQFFGPGTRLTVL.

This clone was counted a few times. V gene TRBV4-1 combines with J gene TRBJ2-7; 7 nucleotides match TRBD1. The CDR3 spans 15 residues. With 0 bases clipped from V and 6 bases from J, the junction kept 8 bases outside the gene matches. The V gene's germline CDR1 is MGHRA and CDR2 YSYEKL. CDR3 DNA sequence: TGCGCCAGCAGCCAAGATCGTGACAGGGCTTCCGAGCAGTACTTC. Translation: CASSQDRDRASEQYF.

V gene TRBV29-1 combines with J gene TRBJ2-5, with 12 bases lining up with TRBD2. This CDR3 has 16 residues. Germline CDR1 is SQVTM and CDR2 is ANQGSEA. The V gene end was trimmed by 3 bases and the J gene end by 1 base; junction bases not matched to a gene: 6. DNA of the CDR3: TGCAGCGTTGAGTCTACTAGCGGGAGGACCCAAGAGACCCAGTACTTC. Encoded protein: CSVESTSGRTQETQYF.

V gene TRBV5-4 combines with J gene TRBJ1-4; D not resolved. Trimming left V 3 bases short and J 8 bases short, with 14 bases between. Germline-derived CDR1 and CDR2 are SGHNT and YYREEE (reference sequence). The CDR3 is made up of 14 amino acids. The CDR3 here is CASSSETSREKLFF. The CDR3 bases are TGTGCCAGCAGCTCCGAAACGTCCCGGGAAAAACTGTTTTTT.

This chain joins TRBV7-9 and TRBJ2-5, with 10 bases identical to TRBD1. This CDR3 has 18 residues. The J segment lost 1 base and the V segment lost 5 bases, leaving 13 bases of the junction unmatched. CDR1 is SEHNR and CDR2 is FQNEAQ in the germline V gene (reference sequence). The CDR3 DNA follows: TGTGCCAGCAGCCGCCAAGGACAGGGGGGGAATTCCCAAGAGACCCAGTACTTC. Translating gives CASSRQGQGGNSQETQYF.

This clone was seen a handful of times. The chain has TRBV6-6 and TRBJ2-1; TRBD2 matches 8 bases. The CDR3 runs 11 residues. J lost 15 bases, V lost 5 bases, and 6 bases had no gene match. The germline V gene encodes CDR1 MNHNY and CDR2 SVGAGI (reference sequence). The CDR3 spells CASSPGLEAFF. DNA for the CDR3: TGTGCCAGCAGTCCGGGACTAGAGGCGTTCTTC.

The chain employs TRBV6-1 and TRBJ2-1, with 11 bases identical to TRBD2. V gave up 8 bases and J gave up 5 bases; unmatched junction bases: 5. In germline, CDR1 is MNHNS, CDR2 SASEGT. The CDR3 covers 14 residues. Here the CDR3 reads CASHGTSGNNEQFF. Here the CDR3 DNA reads TGTGCCAGCCACGGGACTAGCGGAAACAATGAGCAGTTCTTC.

The chain carries TRBV28 and TRBJ1-4; weak D call: TRBD1 (6 bases). V was shortened by 6 bases and J by 3 bases, with 11 bases between the two germline ends. CDR3 length: 14 residues. Germline-derived CDR1 and CDR2 are MDHEN and SYDVKM. In DNA, the CDR3 is TGTGCCAGCAGGGCGGGGGGCTCTAATGAAAAACTGTTTTTT. The encoded protein is CASRAGGSNEKLFF.